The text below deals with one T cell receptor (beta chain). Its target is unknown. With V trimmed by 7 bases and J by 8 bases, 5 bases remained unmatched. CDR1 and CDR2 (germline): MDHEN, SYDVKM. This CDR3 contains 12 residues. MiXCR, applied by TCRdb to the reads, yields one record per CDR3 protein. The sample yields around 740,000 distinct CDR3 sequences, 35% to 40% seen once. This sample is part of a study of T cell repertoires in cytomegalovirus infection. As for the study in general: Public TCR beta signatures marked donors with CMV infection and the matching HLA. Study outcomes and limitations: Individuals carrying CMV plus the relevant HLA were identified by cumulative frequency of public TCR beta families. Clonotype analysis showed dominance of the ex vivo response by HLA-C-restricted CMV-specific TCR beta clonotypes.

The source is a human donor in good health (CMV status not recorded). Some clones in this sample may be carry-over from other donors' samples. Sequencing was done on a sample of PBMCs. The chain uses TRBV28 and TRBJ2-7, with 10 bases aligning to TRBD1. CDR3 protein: CASTETGGKQYF. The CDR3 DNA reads TGTGCCAGCACTGAGACAGGGGGCAAGCAGTACTTC.